The 16 T cell receptor beta chains in this list originate from one sample, sequenced in a study of shared clonotypes between healthy human individuals. Some clones are missing from TCRdb's copy, which holds only in-frame ones; the method was immunoSEQ multiplex PCR. The sample has over a million clones, around 78% seen once. The sequenced sample consisted of memory CD4+ T cells from PBMCs. As to subset: CD45RA-negative fraction. Receptor source: a man younger than 30 in good health. Some clones in this sample may be carry-over from other donors' samples.

The rearrangement uses TRBV6-6 and TRBJ1-1, with D possibly TRBD1 on 6 matching bases. From germline, CDR1 is MNHNY and CDR2 SVGAGI (reference sequence). CDR3 length: 12 amino acids. V was trimmed by 10 bases and J by 0 bases, leaving 9 bases between them. CDR3 region: CATGQMNTEAFF. For the CDR3, the DNA is TGTGCCACCGGACAGATGAACACTGAAGCTTTCTTT.

This chain links TRBV6-6 with TRBJ2-2, with a tentative D call TRBD2 (5 bases). V was pared by 6 bases and J by 5 bases, with 16 bases between. The CDR3 is 15 residues long. Germline lookup yields CDR1 MNHNY and CDR2 SVGAGI (reference sequence). DNA for the CDR3: TGTGCCAGCAGCCGGACTCTAGGCTGGACCGGGGAGCTGTTTTTT. This codes for CASSRTLGWTGELFF.

The chain employs TRBV28 and TRBJ1-2; 8 bases fit TRBD1. The V gene end was trimmed by 1 base and the J gene end by 4 bases; junction bases not matched to a gene: 5. Germline assignment: CDR1 MDHEN and CDR2 SYDVKM. This CDR3 comprises 15 residues. The CDR3 spells CASSLFTGGFYGYTF. The CDR3 DNA reads TGTGCCAGCAGTTTATTTACAGGGGGATTCTATGGCTACACCTTC.

V usage is TRBV19 and J usage is TRBJ2-3, with TRBD1 matching 9 bases. CDR3 size: 19 residues. Germline CDR1 reads LNHDA; CDR2 reads SQIVND (reference sequence). The V and J ends lost 3 bases and 2 bases, in that order; junction bases with no gene match: 15. CDR3 amino acids: CASSIERQGGTRDTDTQYF. The CDR3 DNA is TGTGCCAGTAGTATCGAGAGACAGGGGGGGACCAGAGACACAGATACGCAGTATTTT.

The rearrangement uses TRBV6-1 and TRBJ1-2; D possibly corresponds to TRBD1 (6 bases). The CDR3 is made up of 12 amino acids. With 3 bases removed from V and 6 bases from J, the gap between germline ends came to 8 bases. From germline, CDR1 is MNHNS and CDR2 SASEGT. Here the CDR3 reads CASSDRTDGYTF. CDR3 DNA sequence: TGTGCCAGCAGTGACCGGACAGATGGCTACACCTTC.

CDR3 bases: TGTGCCAGCAGTGAAGGAGGGCCCCCTCTAGAAAAACTGTTTTTT. This sequence encodes CASSEGGPPLEKLFF. This sequence joins TRBV6-1 and TRBJ1-4; D unclear. The CDR3 loop spans 15 amino acids. Trimming left V 1 base short and J 8 bases short, with 14 bases between. Germline assignment: CDR1 MNHNS and CDR2 SASEGT.

V usage is TRBV7-2 and J usage is TRBJ2-7; 9 bases agree with TRBD2. Losses at the gene ends were 1 base for V and 2 bases for J; bases not matched to a gene: 3. The CDR3 consists of 15 residues. The germline gives CDR1 SGHTA, CDR2 FQGNSA. CDR3 sequence reads: CASSLGLAGTYEQYF. The CDR3 DNA follows: TGTGCCAGCAGCTTAGGTCTAGCGGGAACCTACGAGCAGTACTTC.

V gene TRBV5-1 combines with J gene TRBJ2-5, with D possibly being TRBD1 or TRBD2 (5 bases each). Germline CDR1 and CDR2: SGHRS and YFSETQ. The CDR3 is 13 residues long. V was shortened by 4 bases and J by 4 bases, with 11 bases between the two germline ends. CDR3 sequence (DNA): TGCGCCAGCAGCGACCTGAGGGGAGAGACCCAGTACTTC. It codes for CASSDLRGETQYF.

The chain is built from TRBV7-9 and TRBJ2-3; the D is unclear. Deletions cut 0 bases from V and 10 bases from J, with 11 bases between. The CDR3 extends over 13 amino acids. The V gene's germline CDR1 is SEHNR and CDR2 FQNEAQ (reference sequence). This chain's CDR3 is CASSLAASRAQYF. In DNA, the CDR3 is TGTGCCAGCAGCTTAGCGGCATCTAGAGCGCAGTATTTT. The full variable domain, in which reference TRBV7-9 and TRBJ2-3 provide the parts outside the CDR3, is DTGVSQNPRHKITKRGQNVTFRCDPISEHNRLYWYRQTLGQGPEFLTYFQNEAQLEKSRLLSDRFSAERPKGSFSTLEIQRTEQGDSAMYLCASSLAASRAQYFGPGTRLTVL.

This rearrangement joins TRBV29-1 to TRBJ1-1; TRBD1 might be the D (6 bases). Germline V gives CDR1 SQVTM, CDR2 ANQGSEA. This CDR3 has 13 amino acids. Trimming took 5 bases from V and 4 from J, leaving 14 bases between them. The CDR3 DNA reads TGCAGCGTTTTCAGGGGTAGGGCCACTGAAGCTTTCTTT. Its translation is CSVFRGRATEAFF.

This sequence joins TRBV5-4 and TRBJ2-1; 8 nucleotides line up with TRBD2. V shed 0 bases, J shed 10 bases, and the junction held 12 bases outside the gene matches. Germline V CDR1 and CDR2: SGHNT, YYREEE (reference sequence). The CDR3 spans 16 residues. The DNA for the CDR3 is TGTGCCAGCAGCTTGGTCGGGGGGGGCGAGGCCCGCGAGCAGTTCTTC. Translated: CASSLVGGGEAREQFF.

The rearrangement links TRBV2 to TRBJ1-2, with D perhaps matching TRBD1 (6 bases). Germline V CDR1 and CDR2: SNHLY, FYNNEI. Trimming cost V 7 bases and J 4 bases, with 13 bases left between them. This CDR3 has 13 amino acids. In DNA form, the CDR3 reads TGTGCCAGCACCCTCGAGGACAGCTATGGCTACACCTTC. Amino acids: CASTLEDSYGYTF.

This clone was seen a few times. The genes are TRBV2 and TRBJ2-3; D remains ambiguous. Trimming took 3 bases from V and 8 from J, leaving 12 bases between them. The CDR3 runs 13 residues. From germline, CDR1 is SNHLY and CDR2 FYNNEI. The CDR3 loop is CASSDRGSGTQYF. The CDR3 DNA is TGTGCCAGCAGTGATCGAGGTTCAGGTACGCAGTATTTT.

The chain is built from TRBV28 and TRBJ2-5; TRBD2 aligns across 7 bases. V lost 5 bases, J lost 0 bases, and 3 bases stayed unmatched. Germline-derived CDR1 and CDR2 are MDHEN and SYDVKM. The CDR3 totals 14 residues. The CDR3 DNA follows: TGTGCCAGCAGTAGCGGGATCTACCAAGAGACCCAGTACTTC. Its translation: CASSSGIYQETQYF.

The gene calls are TRBV28 and TRBJ1-1; weak D call: TRBD1 (5 bases). V lost 7 bases and J 0 bases, leaving 9 bases between the germline ends. The CDR3 is 13 amino acids. The germline CDR1 and CDR2 sequences are MDHEN and SYDVKM. Here the CDR3 DNA reads TGTGCCAGCACCCAGGACATGAACACTGAAGCTTTCTTT. This sequence encodes CASTQDMNTEAFF.

V and J are TRBV30 and TRBJ1-5; 8 bases match TRBD1. The CDR3 length is 15 residues. J lost 5 bases, V lost 4 bases, and 10 bases had no gene match. CDR1 GTSNPN and CDR2 SVGIG come from the germline V gene (reference sequence). DNA for the CDR3: TGTGCCTGGACCCGGACAGGGTCGTATGATCAGCCCCAGCATTTT. Protein product: CAWTRTGSYDQPQHF. Based on the CDR3 plus reference TRBV30 and TRBJ1-5, the full variable domain is SQTIHQWPATLVQPVGSPLSLECTVEGTSNPNLYWYRQAAGRGLQLLFYSVGIGQISSEVPQNLSASRPQDRQFILSSKKLLLSDSGFYLCAWTRTGSYDQPQHFGDGTRLSIL.